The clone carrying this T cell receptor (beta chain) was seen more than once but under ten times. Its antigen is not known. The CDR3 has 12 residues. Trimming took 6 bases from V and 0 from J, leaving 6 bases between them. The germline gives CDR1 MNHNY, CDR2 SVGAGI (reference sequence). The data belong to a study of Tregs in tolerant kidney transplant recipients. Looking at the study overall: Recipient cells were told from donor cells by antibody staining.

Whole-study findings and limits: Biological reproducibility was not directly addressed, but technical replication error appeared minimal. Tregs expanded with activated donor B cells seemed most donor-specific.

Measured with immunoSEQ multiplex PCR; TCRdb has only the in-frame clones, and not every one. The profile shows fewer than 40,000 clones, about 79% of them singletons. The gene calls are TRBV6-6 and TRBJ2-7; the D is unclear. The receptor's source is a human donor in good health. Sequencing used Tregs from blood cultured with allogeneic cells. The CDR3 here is CASSPSSYEQYF. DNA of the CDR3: TGTGCCAGCAGCCCTAGCTCCTACGAGCAGTACTTC.